The rows below give T cell receptor beta chains drawn from one sample of a study of blood T cells in healthy people across ages. TCRdb recomputed calls from the 5' RACE reads with MiXCR, one row per CDR3 protein. This repertoire shows 350,000 to 450,000 distinct CDR3 sequences, about 49% found once; its top ten account for 45% to 65%. The material sequenced was blood. The receptors come from a man aged 60 to 69 in good health. CDR3s include the opening cysteine and the closing phenylalanine or tryptophan. Each record gives: D gene, J gene, clone size, V gene, CDR3 DNA, CDR3 protein. A D gene is named only where the DNA matches it firmly. Size tells how often a clone was seen (once, few, many) or the class of an expanded clone, and some rows leave it out.

d_call: -
j_call: TRBJ2-4
clone_size: -
v_call: TRBV6-1
cdr3_nt: TGTGCCAGCAGAACAACCGGTCGGGGAAACATTCAGTACTTC
cdr3_aa: CASRTTGRGNIQYF

d_call: TRBD1
j_call: TRBJ2-1
clone_size: -
v_call: TRBV7-3
cdr3_nt: TGTGCCAGCAGCTTTCAGGGGGCGGATAATGAGCAGTTCTTC
cdr3_aa: CASSFQGADNEQFF

d_call: -
j_call: TRBJ2-3
clone_size: few
v_call: TRBV12-3/TRBV12-4
cdr3_nt: TGTGCCAGCAAAACGGGGAGCACAGATACGCAGTATTTT
cdr3_aa: CASKTGSTDTQYF

d_call: -
j_call: TRBJ1-2
clone_size: few
v_call: TRBV2
cdr3_nt: TGTGCCAGCAGCCAAACAAGGGGAAGGGACTATGGCTACACCTTC
cdr3_aa: CASSQTRGRDYGYTF

d_call: TRBD2
j_call: TRBJ2-3
clone_size: few
v_call: TRBV28
cdr3_nt: TGTGCCAGCAGAGCGCCGGGACTAGTGGCGGATACGCAGTATTTT
cdr3_aa: CASRAPGLVADTQYF

d_call: -
j_call: TRBJ2-1
clone_size: few
v_call: TRBV3-1
cdr3_nt: TGTGCCAGCAGTGGCGACCCGCACGGTGAGCAGTTCTTC
cdr3_aa: CASSGDPHGEQFF

d_call: TRBD1
j_call: TRBJ2-3
clone_size: few
v_call: TRBV12-3/TRBV12-4
cdr3_nt: TGTGCCAGCAGCCCTTTAGGGACAGTCAGAACGCAGTATTTT
cdr3_aa: CASSPLGTVRTQYF

d_call: -
j_call: TRBJ2-7
clone_size: -
v_call: TRBV27
cdr3_nt: TGTGCCAGCAGTTTAGCGAGAGAGATTAACTACGAGCAGTACTTC
cdr3_aa: CASSLAREINYEQYF

d_call: -
j_call: TRBJ2-3
clone_size: -
v_call: TRBV20-1
cdr3_nt: TGCAGTGCTATAACTAGCACCACGCAGTATTTT
cdr3_aa: CSAITSTTQYF

d_call: -
j_call: TRBJ2-1
clone_size: -
v_call: TRBV10-3
cdr3_nt: TGTGCCATCACCAGAACCCAGGGGTCCTACAATGAGCAGTTCTTC
cdr3_aa: CAITRTQGSYNEQFF

d_call: TRBD2
j_call: TRBJ2-5
clone_size: -
v_call: TRBV2
cdr3_nt: TGTGCCAGCAGTGCCGGGACTAGCGTTGAGACCCAGTACTTC
cdr3_aa: CASSAGTSVETQYF

d_call: TRBD2
j_call: TRBJ2-1
clone_size: once
v_call: TRBV20-1
cdr3_nt: TGCAGTGCTAGAGATCCCGGGGGGAACAATGAGCAGTTCTTC
cdr3_aa: CSARDPGGNNEQFF

d_call: -
j_call: TRBJ2-3
clone_size: few
v_call: TRBV20-1
cdr3_nt: TGCAGTGCTAGCTCGGGCAGGGAACAAGATACGCAGTATTTT
cdr3_aa: CSASSGREQDTQYF

d_call: -
j_call: TRBJ1-2
clone_size: many
v_call: TRBV7-2
cdr3_nt: TGTGCCAGCAGTCATTCCGGGACACCGTTCTATGGCTACACCTTC
cdr3_aa: CASSHSGTPFYGYTF

d_call: -
j_call: TRBJ2-1
clone_size: -
v_call: TRBV7-9
cdr3_nt: TGTGCCAGCAGCTCTGAGGGGGGCTCCTACAATGAGCAGTTCTTC
cdr3_aa: CASSSEGGSYNEQFF

d_call: TRBD1
j_call: TRBJ1-5
clone_size: -
v_call: TRBV6-2/TRBV6-3
cdr3_nt: TGTGCCAGCAGTTACCCCGGGACAGGGTCGAGCAATCAGCCCCAGCATTTT
cdr3_aa: CASSYPGTGSSNQPQHF

d_call: -
j_call: TRBJ2-7
clone_size: -
v_call: TRBV11-2
cdr3_nt: TGTGCCAGCAGCTTATGGCGGGCCCCCTACGAGCAGTACTTC
cdr3_aa: CASSLWRAPYEQYF

d_call: TRBD2
j_call: TRBJ2-1
clone_size: -
v_call: TRBV27
cdr3_nt: TGTGCCAGCAGTTTCCAGACTAGTGGGAGGGAGGAGCAGTTCTTC
cdr3_aa: CASSFQTSGREEQFF

d_call: -
j_call: TRBJ2-7
clone_size: few
v_call: TRBV18
cdr3_nt: TGTGCCAGCTCACCAGGGACGGAAACCTACGAGCAGTACTTC
cdr3_aa: CASSPGTETYEQYF

d_call: TRBD1
j_call: TRBJ2-7
clone_size: -
v_call: TRBV5-1
cdr3_nt: TGCGCCAGCAGCCTGGGACAGACCGGAATCAGCTCCTACGAGCAGTACTTC
cdr3_aa: CASSLGQTGISSYEQYF

d_call: -
j_call: TRBJ2-3
clone_size: -
v_call: TRBV6-5
cdr3_nt: TGTGCCAGCAGCTTGGGCCCATTTCCTAGCACAGATACGCAGTATTTT
cdr3_aa: CASSLGPFPSTDTQYF

d_call: TRBD2
j_call: TRBJ2-7
clone_size: -
v_call: TRBV12-3/TRBV12-4
cdr3_nt: TGTGCCAGCAGTTTAGGATTAAGGCAGGGAGGGTACGAGCAGTACTTC
cdr3_aa: CASSLGLRQGGYEQYF

d_call: -
j_call: TRBJ2-6
clone_size: -
v_call: TRBV6-1
cdr3_nt: TGTGCCAGCACATTTGGGGGAGGGGCCAACGTCCTGACTTTC
cdr3_aa: CASTFGGGANVLTF

d_call: TRBD1
j_call: TRBJ2-7
clone_size: medium-sized
v_call: TRBV29-1
cdr3_nt: TGCAGCGTCGCGGACAGGCAGAATCGCGAGCAGTACTTC
cdr3_aa: CSVADRQNREQYF

d_call: -
j_call: TRBJ2-7
clone_size: many
v_call: TRBV12-3/TRBV12-4
cdr3_nt: TGTGCCAGCGGGTACGCAACCTACGAGCAGTACTTC
cdr3_aa: CASGYATYEQYF

d_call: TRBD1
j_call: TRBJ2-7
clone_size: few
v_call: TRBV12-3/TRBV12-4
cdr3_nt: TGTGCCAGCAGTTTAGCGACAGGGCCAACCTACGAGCAGTACTTC
cdr3_aa: CASSLATGPTYEQYF

d_call: -
j_call: TRBJ2-3
clone_size: -
v_call: TRBV29-1
cdr3_nt: TGCAGCGTTGACTCTGGGGGTGGGTCACTAGACAGCACAGATACGCAGTATTTT
cdr3_aa: CSVDSGGGSLDSTDTQYF

d_call: -
j_call: TRBJ2-3
clone_size: -
v_call: TRBV27
cdr3_nt: TGTGCCAGCAGTTTATCGCGGGCAGATACGCAGTATTTT
cdr3_aa: CASSLSRADTQYF

d_call: -
j_call: TRBJ2-3
clone_size: -
v_call: TRBV12-3/TRBV12-4
cdr3_nt: TGTGCCAGCAGTTTAGGGGTCAGAGTGGGCACAGATACGCAGTATTTT
cdr3_aa: CASSLGVRVGTDTQYF

d_call: TRBD1
j_call: TRBJ1-2
clone_size: -
v_call: TRBV30
cdr3_nt: TGTGCCTGGGGACAGGGGGCGCGTGGCTACACCTTC
cdr3_aa: CAWGQGARGYTF

d_call: -
j_call: TRBJ2-1
clone_size: -
v_call: TRBV20-1
cdr3_nt: TGCAGCCTAGGGCATGAGCAGTTCTTC
cdr3_aa: CSLGHEQFF

d_call: TRBD1
j_call: TRBJ1-2
clone_size: -
v_call: TRBV27
cdr3_nt: TGTGCCAGCAGTCCCAACAGGGGGCCATCTAACTATGGCTACACCTTC
cdr3_aa: CASSPNRGPSNYGYTF

d_call: -
j_call: TRBJ2-1
clone_size: once
v_call: TRBV25-1
cdr3_nt: TGTGCCAGCAGTAAATCGCTTCCCGACAATGAGCAGTTCTTC
cdr3_aa: CASSKSLPDNEQFF

d_call: -
j_call: TRBJ1-1
clone_size: few
v_call: TRBV29-1
cdr3_nt: TGCAGCGCCGGACAGATGAACACTGAAGCTTTCTTT
cdr3_aa: CSAGQMNTEAFF

d_call: -
j_call: TRBJ2-1
clone_size: few
v_call: TRBV11-1
cdr3_nt: TGTGCCAGCAGCTTAACCATGGGGAATGAGCAGTTCTTC
cdr3_aa: CASSLTMGNEQFF

d_call: -
j_call: TRBJ2-7
clone_size: -
v_call: TRBV7-6
cdr3_nt: TGTGCCAGCAGCTTAGCCCTGACAGGCTCCTACGAGCAGTACTTC
cdr3_aa: CASSLALTGSYEQYF

d_call: TRBD1
j_call: TRBJ2-1
clone_size: -
v_call: TRBV5-1
cdr3_nt: TGCGCCAGCAGCTTCCGGGACAGGGGCTACAATGAGCAGTTCTTC
cdr3_aa: CASSFRDRGYNEQFF

d_call: -
j_call: TRBJ2-1
clone_size: -
v_call: TRBV20-1
cdr3_nt: TGCAGTGCTAGAGGGGCCAGGCAGGGGTACAATGAGCAGTTCTTC
cdr3_aa: CSARGARQGYNEQFF

d_call: -
j_call: TRBJ2-5
clone_size: -
v_call: TRBV4-2
cdr3_nt: TGTGCCAGCAGCTTAACTTGGGAGGCTTGGGAGACCCAGTACTTC
cdr3_aa: CASSLTWEAWETQYF

d_call: -
j_call: TRBJ1-2
clone_size: -
v_call: TRBV20-1
cdr3_nt: TGCAGTGCCTTCTGGGGCCTTTCGGGTGGCTACACCTTC
cdr3_aa: CSAFWGLSGGYTF

d_call: TRBD1
j_call: TRBJ1-2
clone_size: -
v_call: TRBV18
cdr3_nt: TGTGCCAGCTCATCCCCTGGGACAGCTAACTATGGCTACACCTTC
cdr3_aa: CASSSPGTANYGYTF

d_call: TRBD1
j_call: TRBJ2-4
clone_size: -
v_call: TRBV5-1
cdr3_nt: TGCGCCAGCAGCCCCGGGACAGGGGAGAAGCAGTACTTC
cdr3_aa: CASSPGTGEKQYF

d_call: TRBD2
j_call: TRBJ2-7
clone_size: -
v_call: TRBV20-1
cdr3_nt: TGCAGTGCCCACCCCCGGGACTACCTCTACGATCAGTACTTC
cdr3_aa: CSAHPRDYLYDQYF

d_call: TRBD2
j_call: TRBJ2-7
clone_size: few
v_call: TRBV7-2
cdr3_nt: TGTGCCAGCAGCCGGACTAGCGGGAGCTCTTCCTACGAGCAGTACTTC
cdr3_aa: CASSRTSGSSSYEQYF

d_call: -
j_call: TRBJ2-7
clone_size: -
v_call: TRBV27
cdr3_nt: TGTGCCAGCAGTCCCAGGCCTCTCGGCTCCTACGAGCAGTACTTC
cdr3_aa: CASSPRPLGSYEQYF

d_call: TRBD1
j_call: TRBJ1-1
clone_size: -
v_call: TRBV6-6
cdr3_nt: TGTGCCATCACAGGGGGATTGTGGACTGAAGCTTTCTTT
cdr3_aa: CAITGGLWTEAFF

d_call: -
j_call: TRBJ2-1
clone_size: -
v_call: TRBV30
cdr3_nt: TGTGCCTGGATTACGTTCAGCGATGAGCAGTTCTTC
cdr3_aa: CAWITFSDEQFF

d_call: TRBD1
j_call: TRBJ2-7
clone_size: -
v_call: TRBV28
cdr3_nt: TGTGCCACGCGGACAGGGGCGGGGAACGGCTACGAGCAGTACTTC
cdr3_aa: CATRTGAGNGYEQYF

d_call: TRBD1
j_call: TRBJ2-7
clone_size: -
v_call: TRBV3-1
cdr3_nt: TGTGCCAGCAGCCTCCGGGACAGGAAATACGAGCAGTACTTC
cdr3_aa: CASSLRDRKYEQYF

d_call: -
j_call: TRBJ2-5
clone_size: -
v_call: TRBV29-1
cdr3_nt: TGCAGCGTTGAGGACCCATCCGGGCAGTACTTC
cdr3_aa: CSVEDPSGQYF

d_call: TRBD1
j_call: TRBJ1-1
clone_size: -
v_call: TRBV25-1
cdr3_nt: TGTGCCAGCAGCTCGGGACAGGGGGGGAACACTGAAGCTTTCTTT
cdr3_aa: CASSSGQGGNTEAFF

d_call: -
j_call: TRBJ2-4
clone_size: -
v_call: TRBV18
cdr3_nt: TGTGCCAGCCCACCCCTAGCCAAAAACATTCAGTACTTC
cdr3_aa: CASPPLAKNIQYF

d_call: -
j_call: TRBJ2-7
clone_size: few
v_call: TRBV7-2
cdr3_nt: TGTGCCAGCAGCTTAGGGCTAGCTTTCAGCGAGCAGTACTTC
cdr3_aa: CASSLGLAFSEQYF

d_call: -
j_call: TRBJ2-4
clone_size: -
v_call: TRBV28
cdr3_nt: TGTGCCTGCAGTTTTCAGGGGATGGGCAAAAACATTCAGTACTTC
cdr3_aa: CACSFQGMGKNIQYF

d_call: TRBD1
j_call: TRBJ2-7
clone_size: -
v_call: TRBV5-1
cdr3_nt: TGCGCCAGCAGCTTGGGGGACAGGGTAAACGAGCAGTACTTC
cdr3_aa: CASSLGDRVNEQYF

d_call: -
j_call: TRBJ2-3
clone_size: -
v_call: TRBV11-1
cdr3_nt: TGTGCCAGCAGCTTATTTAGCGGTCATAGCACAGATACGCAGTATTTT
cdr3_aa: CASSLFSGHSTDTQYF

d_call: TRBD2
j_call: TRBJ2-1
clone_size: few
v_call: TRBV7-2
cdr3_nt: TGTGCCAGCAGCCCCGCTAGCGGCACCTACAATGAGCAGTTCTTC
cdr3_aa: CASSPASGTYNEQFF

d_call: -
j_call: TRBJ2-5
clone_size: -
v_call: TRBV7-9
cdr3_nt: TGTGCCAGCAGCTTAGTTCCGGTCGAGGGAAAAGAGACCCAGTACTTC
cdr3_aa: CASSLVPVEGKETQYF

d_call: -
j_call: TRBJ2-3
clone_size: -
v_call: TRBV3-1
cdr3_nt: TGTGCCAGCAGCCCCGGGGGTAACACAGATACGCAGTATTTT
cdr3_aa: CASSPGGNTDTQYF

d_call: -
j_call: TRBJ2-3
clone_size: -
v_call: TRBV24-1
cdr3_nt: TGTGCCACCAGTGCTCGTTACGGGGGATCTGGAGATACGCTGTATTTT
cdr3_aa: CATSARYGGSGDTLYF